This T cell receptor (beta chain) was observed in a study of CD8 T cells in Susac syndrome. An input of about 0.5 to 1 ug of RNA was subjected to reverse transcription using random hexamers. TCRdb used MiXCR to reprocess the immunoSEQ multiplex PCR reads, holding one entry per CDR3 protein. The table includes 150,000 to 200,000 distinct CDR3 sequences, about 95% detected once. The count of this clonotype is one. The CDR3 runs 13 residues. The V gene's germline CDR1 is SGHAT and CDR2 FQNNGV. V was clipped by 5 bases and J by 9 bases, with 14 bases between them. Isolation of CD8+ and CD4+ T cells was performed negatively, whereas enrichment of TEMRA cells was done by FACS.

The receptor comes from a human donor in good health. The chain links TRBV11-2 to TRBJ2-1, with D uncertain. Sequencing was done on a sample of CD4+ T cells from PBMCs. Here the CDR3 DNA reads TGTGCCAGCAGCCCCGGGCCGTTCCTTGAGCAGTTCTTC. It is translated as CASSPGPFLEQFF.